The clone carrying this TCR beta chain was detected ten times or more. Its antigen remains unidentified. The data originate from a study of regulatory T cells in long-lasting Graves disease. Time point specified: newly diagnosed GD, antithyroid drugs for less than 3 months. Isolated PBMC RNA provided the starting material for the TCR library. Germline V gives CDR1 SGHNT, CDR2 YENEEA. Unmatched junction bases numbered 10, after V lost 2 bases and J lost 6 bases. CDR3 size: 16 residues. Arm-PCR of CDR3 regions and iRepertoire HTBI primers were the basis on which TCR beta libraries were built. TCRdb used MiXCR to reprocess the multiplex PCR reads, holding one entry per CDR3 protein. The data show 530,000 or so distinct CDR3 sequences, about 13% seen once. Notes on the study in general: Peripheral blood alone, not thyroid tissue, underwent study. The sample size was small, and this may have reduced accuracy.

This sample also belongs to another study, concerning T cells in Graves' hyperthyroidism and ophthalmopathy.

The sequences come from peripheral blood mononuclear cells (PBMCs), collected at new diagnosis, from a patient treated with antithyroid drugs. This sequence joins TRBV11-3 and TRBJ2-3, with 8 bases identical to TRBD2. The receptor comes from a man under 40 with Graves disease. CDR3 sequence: CASSLRASGLADTQYF. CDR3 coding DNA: TGTGCCAGCAGCTTAAGGGCTAGCGGGCTGGCGGATACGCAGTATTTT.